This T cell receptor (beta chain) was identified in a study of molecular identifiers for immune sequencing clone quantification. From the PCR reads, TCRdb called clonotypes with MiXCR, one entry per CDR3 protein. The top ten hold 0.78% of the sample, which has approximately 680,000 distinct CDR3 sequences, roughly 25% seen once. This receptor was identified in a human donor in good health. Some libraries in this study had Jurkat cell RNA spiked in. Source material: naive CD8+ T cells from blood, with Jurkat cell RNA spiked in. Subset meaning: FACS-sorted CD8+CD4-CCR7+CD45RA+ naive T cells.

CDR3 DNA sequence: TGTGCCAGCAGGGCAGGGAGCTCCTATAATTCACCCCTCCACTTT. Its translation: CASRAGSSYNSPLHF. The chain uses TRBV12-3 or TRBV12-4 and TRBJ1-6; tentative D call: TRBD1 (5 bases). The CDR3 has 15 amino acids. Deletions cut 6 bases from V and 0 bases from J, with 9 bases between.